This entry concerns a single TCR beta chain. The specificity of this receptor is unknown. A much larger clone is a single base away; this may be a read error. Blood RNA was extracted from unsorted whole blood with TRIzol reagent; germline DNA came from the DNeasy Blood & Tissue kit. At the time of sampling, the patients were treatment-naive and had chronic HBV infection. Before surgery, four milliliters of peripheral blood were drawn into K2EDTA tubes. The sample comes from a study of tumor-infiltrating lymphocytes in primary liver carcinoma (dated by TCRdb to about 2017). Turning to the overall study: Between late 2015 and 2016, 4 or 5 patients in China with histopathologically diagnosed primary liver carcinoma had surgical resection. For each liver tumor, the study sampled five regions along with adjacent normal tissue and blood, and applied TCRbeta repertoire sequencing, expression microarrays and whole-exome sequencing. The five patients had tumors of stage T1-T3 N0M0, with maximum diameters ranging from about 4 to 11 cm. Repertoires from technical replicates were highly reproducible, with mean shared-clone rates roughly 0.87 and correlation coefficients above 0.95. A total of around 35 specimens from 5 patients, comprising roughly 25 tumor regions, 5 adjacent noncancerous liver tissues and 5 peripheral blood samples, were covered by TCRbeta repertoire sequencing. Each sample produced roughly 3.5 to 8 million productive TCRbeta reads, and read depth showed no significant difference between tissue types. Hepatocellular carcinoma (four) or combined HCC and intrahepatic cholangiocarcinoma (one) was present in the five patients, who were three men and two women aged 30 to 69 years. Results and caveats for the whole study, not just this receptor: The study included only four to six patients, and the authors note findings should be validated in a larger study. The top 250 clones made up a significantly larger repertoire fraction in tumors than in blood (p = 0.039). Consistent with antigen-driven expansion, pairs of tumor regions showed higher repertoire overlap (mean about 36%) than either tumor-adjacent pairs (approximately 17%) or tumor-blood pairs (roughly 15%). Because the samples were bulk and unsorted, CD4+ and CD8+ T cell repertoires could not be compared. Only the TCR beta chain was sequenced, which likely underestimates true repertoire diversity because unpaired alpha chains were not captured.

Starting from roughly 540 ng total RNA, TCRbeta-specific cDNA was produced by reverse transcription with a constant-region primer and ProtoScript II reverse transcriptase. Construction of the TCRbeta libraries relied on three nested rounds of multiplex PCR, following a slightly modified ARM-PCR procedure. Sample barcodes and Illumina adapters were added in a final 25-cycle PCR with Deep VentR polymerase. Before sequencing, amplicons between 200 and 500 bp were purified from gel using a QIAquick gel extraction kit. TCRbeta amplicons were sequenced on an Illumina HiSeq 2500 with 250-bp paired-end reads. On the authors' methods: Quality trimming of reads was performed with Trimmomatic v0.33, and paired reads were merged with FLASH v1.2.11 so that full CDR3 sequences could be recovered. MiGEC v1.2.1b assigned V, D and J germline segments to the rearranged TCRbeta sequences. Clonotype statistics and Shannon-Wiener diversity indices were calculated with VDJtools v1.0.0. Except for diversity analysis, only the 250 most abundant clonotypes of each sample were used in subsequent analyses to reduce sampling bias. The raw public data were reprocessed by TCRdb itself: fastp quality trimming at Q25, MiXCR clonotype calling, in-frame beta chains only. Rows are unified per CDR3 protein, each entry keeping the most common DNA and genes. TCRdb, rather than the study authors, made the V and J calls. The sample includes hundreds of thousands of distinct CDR3 sequences, with around three fifths observed a single time. The biggest ten clones account for approximately 15% of the sample.

This receptor was taken from a woman in her 30s with primary liver carcinoma and hepatitis B virus infection. Material for sequencing was peripheral blood.

The DNA sequence is as follows: TGTGCCAGCAGGAAACAGGGCTGCAATGTCTTCTTC. This yields the protein CASRKQGCNVFF. This chain joins TRBV6-5 to TRBJ2-1; perhaps TRBD1 is the D gene, with 6 bases matching. The germline V gene yields MNHEY for CDR1 and SVGAGI for CDR2. A distance of 19 bases separates the germline ends of V and J, which lose 6 bases and 16 bases respectively. The CDR3 sequence holds 12 residues, the cysteine and phenylalanine included. Only CDR3 DNA remains: 36 bases, in frame from the first base.